The 16 T cell receptor beta chains in this list originate from one sample, sequenced in a study of shared clonotypes between healthy human individuals. The repertoire was sequenced with immunoSEQ multiplex PCR; TCRdb's copy has only in-frame clones and lacks some. The table includes about 2.4 million clones, approximately 92% detected once. Sequencing was done on a sample of naive CD4+ T cells sorted from blood. Indicated subset: CD45RA+ positively selected. These receptors came from a young man in good health.

The rearrangement links TRBV5-6 to TRBJ1-5; 7 nucleotides line up with TRBD1. V lost 4 bases and J lost 5; bases outside the gene matches: 12. The CDR3 runs 16 residues. CDR1 SGHDT and CDR2 YYEEEE come from the germline V gene. The CDR3 nucleotides are TGTGCCAGCAGCCTTGGACAGGTCCTTACGGATCAGCCCCAGCATTTT. Its translation: CASSLGQVLTDQPQHF.

This clone has only one observation. V usage is TRBV10-3 and J usage is TRBJ1-4; no clear D gene. Looked up from germline, CDR1 is ENHRY and CDR2 is SYGVKD. This CDR3 is 14 amino acids long. With 2 bases removed from V and 4 bases from J, the gap between germline ends came to 8 bases. CDR3 nucleotide sequence: TGTGCCATCAGTGAGGACGGAGTTAATGAAAAACTGTTTTTT. It is translated as CAISEDGVNEKLFF.

The chain combines TRBV5-1 with TRBJ1-1, with D hard to call. The CDR3 loop spans 16 amino acids. V dropped 5 bases and J dropped 2 bases, with 19 bases sitting between them. Germline V gives CDR1 SGHRS, CDR2 YFSETQ. DNA for the CDR3: TGCGCCAGCAGTCCTCAAGACACCAATACCAACACTGAAGCTTTCTTT. Its protein is CASSPQDTNTNTEAFF. The whole variable domain, remainder taken from reference TRBV5-1 and TRBJ1-1, is KAGVTQTPRYLIKTRGQQVTLSCSPISGHRSVSWYQQTPGQGLQFLFEYFSETQRNKGNFPGRFSGRQFSNSRSEMNVSTLELGDSALYLCASSPQDTNTNTEAFFGQGTRLTVV.

This chain connects TRBV7-6 to TRBJ2-1; 9 bases map to TRBD2. CDR1 is SGHVS, CDR2 FNYEAQ, per germline. Unmatched junction bases numbered 6, after V lost 6 bases and J lost 6 bases. There are 14 residues in the CDR3. CDR3 nucleotide sequence: TGTGCCAGCAGTTCTAGCGGGGCCCCCAATGAGCAGTTCTTC. It is translated as CASSSSGAPNEQFF.

The chain employs TRBV7-9 and TRBJ2-5, with D maybe TRBD1 (5 bases). The J call may be mistaken, given a closer DNA end match to TRBJ2-7. This CDR3 comprises 15 residues. Germline V gene data show CDR1 as SEHNR and CDR2 as FQNEAQ (reference sequence). The CDR3 region is CASSPTGTGNYEQYF. CDR3 in DNA: TGTGCCAGCAGCCCTACAGGCACAGGAAACTACGAGCAGTACTTC.

This clone was seen a single time. The chain carries TRBV5-1 and TRBJ2-3; 7 bases are shared with TRBD1. Germline V CDR1 and CDR2: SGHRS, YFSETQ. This CDR3 contains 15 residues. Trimming at V came to 4 bases and at J to 2 bases, leaving 7 bases not matched to a gene. The CDR3 DNA is TGCGCCAGCAGCGGACCGGGACAGAACACAGATACGCAGTATTTT. It translates to CASSGPGQNTDTQYF.

The chain links TRBV27 to TRBJ2-7; no clear D. Trimming took 9 bases from V and 2 from J, leaving 14 bases between them. Germline V lookup: CDR1 MNHEY, CDR2 SMNVEV (reference sequence). This CDR3 is built from 13 residues. The CDR3 protein is CARRALSPYEQYF. The CDR3 nucleotides are TGTGCCAGACGAGCGCTAAGTCCCTACGAGCAGTACTTC.

As concerns this clone: Other nucleotide sequences from this sample produce the same CDR3. The chain combines TRBV6-5 with TRBJ2-2; maybe TRBD1 (5 bases). CDR3 size: 15 residues. The germline V gene encodes CDR1 MNHEY and CDR2 SVGAGI. V was shortened by 0 bases and J by 4 bases, with 9 bases between the two germline ends. CDR3 residues: CASSYSGAGTGELFF. Written as DNA, the CDR3 is TGTGCCAGCAGTTACTCAGGGGCCGGCACCGGGGAGCTGTTTTTT.

V gene TRBV5-6 combines with J gene TRBJ2-3; the match to TRBD2 covers 9 bases. V shed 4 bases and J 4 bases; nucleotides not matched to a gene: 13. Germline CDR1 SGHDT, CDR2 YYEEEE. CDR3 length: 17 residues. The CDR3 bases are TGTGCCAGCAGCCGAGATCTAGCGGGGCTCGAGGCAGATACGCAGTATTTT. Its translation: CASSRDLAGLEADTQYF. The whole variable domain, remainder taken from reference TRBV5-6 and TRBJ2-3, is DAGVTQSPTHLIKTRGQQVTLRCSPKSGHDTVSWYQQALGQGPQFIFQYYEEEERQRGNFPDRFSGHQFPNYSSELNVNALLLGDSALYLCASSRDLAGLEADTQYFGPGTRLTVL.

To note about this clone: A much larger clonotype is one base distant, so this may be a read error. The identical CDR3 is also encoded by other nucleotide sequences in the sample. J is TRBJ2-7 and V is TRBV14; D uncertain. Trimming pared 6 bases from V and 0 bases from J, leaving 3 bases between. CDR1 is SGHDN, CDR2 FVKESK, per germline. This CDR3 has 11 residues. The CDR3 DNA reads as TGTGCCAGCAGTTTCTCCTACGAGCAGTACTTC. This sequence encodes CASSFSYEQYF. Full variable domain (rest looked up from reference TRBV14 and TRBJ2-7): EAGVTQFPSHSVIEKGQTVTLRCDPISGHDNLYWYRRVMGKEIKFLLHFVKESKQDESGMPNNRFLAERTGGTYSTLKVQPAELEDSGVYFCASSFSYEQYFGPGTRLTVT.

The rearrangement links TRBV18 to TRBJ2-7; TRBD1 or TRBD2 may be the D gene (5 bases each). Per germline, CDR1 KGHSH and CDR2 LQKENI. The V end was cut by 0 bases, the J end by 7 bases, with 13 bases between. This CDR3 is built from 14 residues. CDR3 loop: CASSPPGTPWEQYF. CDR3 nucleotide sequence: TGTGCCAGCTCACCACCGGGGACCCCCTGGGAGCAGTACTTC.

The CDR3 DNA is TGTGCCACCAACACAGGGGCTGCTTTCTTT. This encodes CATNTGAAFF. This chain connects TRBV6-1 to TRBJ1-1; 7 positions agree with TRBD1. The CDR3 length is 10 residues. The germline CDR1 and CDR2 sequences are MNHNS and SASEGT. V shed 10 bases and J 11 bases; nucleotides not matched to a gene: 7.

The chain links TRBV19 to TRBJ1-1; 11 bases line up with TRBD1. CDR3 size: 17 residues. Germline CDR1 is LNHDA and CDR2 is SQIVND (reference sequence). The trim removed 2 bases at V and 6 bases at J, leaving 11 bases unmatched. The CDR3 coding sequence is TGTGCCAGTAGTATACTCCCGGGACAGGGGGGATTTGCTGAAGCTTTCTTT. This translates into CASSILPGQGGFAEAFF.

The chain joins TRBV28 to TRBJ1-4; the D gene is possibly TRBD1 (6 bases). V shed 6 bases and J shed 4 bases, with 21 bases lying between them. Germline loops: CDR1 MDHEN, CDR2 SYDVKM. This CDR3 spans 17 amino acids. CDR3 coding DNA: TGTGCCAGCAGCCTATGGGGGGGGCCGAAGGGTAATGAAAAACTGTTTTTT. As protein: CASSLWGGPKGNEKLFF.

This chain connects TRBV5-8 to TRBJ1-1, with D unresolved. The germline CDR1 and CDR2 sequences are SGHTS and YDEGEE. V gave up 2 bases and J gave up 7 bases, with 15 bases separating them. The CDR3 sequence is 14 residues long. The CDR3 here is CASSLIDRLHEAFF. The CDR3 region has the DNA TGTGCCAGCAGCTTAATAGACCGACTTCATGAAGCTTTCTTT.

On this clone: Other DNA sequences of this sample code for an identical CDR3. The gene calls are TRBV7-9 and TRBJ2-7; D ambiguous. The CDR3 contains 12 residues. V lost 2 bases and J lost 3, with 5 bases in between. CDR1 SEHNR and CDR2 FQNEAQ come from the germline V gene (reference sequence). The CDR3 nucleotides are TGTGCCAGCAGCTTATCCAGCTACGAGCAGTACTTC. Its protein product is CASSLSSYEQYF.